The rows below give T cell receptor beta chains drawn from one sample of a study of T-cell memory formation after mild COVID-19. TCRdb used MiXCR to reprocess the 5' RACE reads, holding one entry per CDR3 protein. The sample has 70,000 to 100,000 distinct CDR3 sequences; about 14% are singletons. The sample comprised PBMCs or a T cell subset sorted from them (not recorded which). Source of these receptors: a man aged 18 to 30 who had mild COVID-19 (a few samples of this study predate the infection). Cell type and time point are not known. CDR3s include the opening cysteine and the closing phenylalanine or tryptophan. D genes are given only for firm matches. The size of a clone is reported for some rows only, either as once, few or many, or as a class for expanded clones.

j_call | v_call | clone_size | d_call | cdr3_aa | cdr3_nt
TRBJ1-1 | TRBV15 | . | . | CATSRDRGTPEAFF | TGTGCCACCAGCAGAGATCGTGGCACCCCTGAAGCTTTCTTT
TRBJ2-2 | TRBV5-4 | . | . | CASYPWGSTGELFF | TGTGCCAGCTACCCTTGGGGGAGCACCGGGGAGCTGTTTTTT
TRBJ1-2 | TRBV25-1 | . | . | CASSDLAYGYTF | TGTGCCAGCAGTGATTTGGCATATGGCTACACCTTC
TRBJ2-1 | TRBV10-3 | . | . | CAISGAPAQREQFF | TGTGCCATCAGTGGGGCACCAGCTCAGAGGGAGCAGTTCTTC
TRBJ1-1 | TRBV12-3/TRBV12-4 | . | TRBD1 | CASSLGIGGITEAFF | TGTGCCAGCAGTTTAGGTATAGGGGGCATCACTGAAGCTTTCTTT
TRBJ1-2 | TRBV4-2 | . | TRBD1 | CASSQEEAGGYGYTF | TGTGCCAGCAGCCAAGAGGAGGCAGGGGGCTATGGCTACACCTTC
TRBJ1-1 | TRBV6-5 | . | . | CASSYSKVTTEAFF | TGTGCCAGCAGTTACTCGAAGGTCACCACTGAAGCTTTCTTT
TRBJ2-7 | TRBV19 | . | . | CASSSGITYEQYF | TGTGCCAGTAGTAGCGGGATCACCTACGAGCAGTACTTC
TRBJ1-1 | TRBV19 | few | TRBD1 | CASSRQGFGTEAFF | TGTGCCAGTAGTAGACAGGGGTTCGGCACTGAAGCTTTCTTT
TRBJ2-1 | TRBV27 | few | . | CASSFSSYNEQFF | TGTGCCAGCAGTTTCAGTTCCTACAATGAGCAGTTCTTC
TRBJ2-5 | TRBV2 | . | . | CASSPGVRSPETQYF | TGTGCCAGCAGTCCAGGAGTACGATCCCCAGAGACCCAGTACTTC
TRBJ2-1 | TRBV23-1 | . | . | CASSQSIFGGGGNEQFF | TGCGCCAGCAGTCAATCGATCTTCGGCGGAGGGGGGAATGAGCAGTTCTTC
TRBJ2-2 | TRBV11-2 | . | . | CASSHLGVGTGELFF | TGTGCCAGCAGCCATCTGGGGGTCGGGACCGGGGAGCTGTTTTTT
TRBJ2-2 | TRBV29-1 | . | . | CSGMLRTANTGELFF | TGCAGCGGCATGCTCCGGACAGCGAACACCGGGGAGCTGTTTTTT
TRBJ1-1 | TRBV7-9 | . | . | CASSLDKQTEAFF | TGTGCCAGCAGCTTAGACAAACAGACTGAAGCTTTCTTT
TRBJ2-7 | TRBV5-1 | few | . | CASRLEQYYEQYF | TGCGCCAGCAGGCTCGAGCAGTACTACGAGCAGTACTTC
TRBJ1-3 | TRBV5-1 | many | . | CASSPENSGNTIYF | TGCGCCAGCAGCCCCGAAAACTCTGGAAACACCATATATTTT
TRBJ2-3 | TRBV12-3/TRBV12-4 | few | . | CASSQKGGRKDTQYF | TGTGCCAGCAGCCAAAAGGGGGGCCGCAAGGATACGCAGTATTTT
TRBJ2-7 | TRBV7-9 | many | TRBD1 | CASSRGQDFSYEQYF | TGTGCCAGCAGCCGGGGACAGGACTTCTCCTACGAGCAGTACTTC
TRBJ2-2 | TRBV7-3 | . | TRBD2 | CASSLGLAGAGELFF | TGTGCCAGCAGCTTAGGACTAGCGGGGGCCGGGGAGCTGTTTTTT
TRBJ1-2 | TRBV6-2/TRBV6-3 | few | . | CASGSGRPPGYTF | TGTGCCAGCGGTTCGGGACGCCCGCCGGGCTACACCTTC
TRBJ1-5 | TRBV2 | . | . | CASSPFTLDRSGQPQHF | TGTGCCAGCAGTCCCTTTACATTAGATCGGAGTGGGCAGCCCCAGCATTTT
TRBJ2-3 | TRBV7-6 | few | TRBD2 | CASSRRPGGGGLTSTDTQYF | TGTGCCAGCAGCAGGCGTCCGGGTGGCGGGGGGCTGACTAGCACAGATACGCAGTATTTT
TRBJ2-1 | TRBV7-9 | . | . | CASSLIHEQFF | TGTGCCAGCAGCTTAATCCATGAGCAGTTCTTC
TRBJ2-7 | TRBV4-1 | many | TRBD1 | CASSQRGTETGEQYF | TGCGCCAGCAGCCAGCGTGGGACAGAGACAGGCGAGCAGTACTTC
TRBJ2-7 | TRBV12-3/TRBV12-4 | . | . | CASMGGRGEQYF | TGTGCCAGCATGGGGGGCCGGGGCGAGCAGTACTTC
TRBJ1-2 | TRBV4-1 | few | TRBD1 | CASSQDDRENYGYTF | TGCGCCAGCAGCCAAGATGACAGGGAGAACTATGGCTACACCTTC
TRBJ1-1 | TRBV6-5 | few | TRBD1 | CASSSGTGGVSTEAFF | TGTGCCAGCAGCTCCGGGACAGGGGGCGTGAGCACTGAAGCTTTCTTT
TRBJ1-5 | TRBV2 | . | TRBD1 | CASRKDRGGNQPQHF | TGTGCCAGCAGAAAGGACAGGGGTGGCAATCAGCCCCAGCATTTT
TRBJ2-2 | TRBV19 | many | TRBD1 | CASKGQGDTGELFF | TGTGCCAGTAAGGGACAGGGGGACACCGGGGAGCTGTTTTTT
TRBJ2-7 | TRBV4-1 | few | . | CASSQAGSLGEQYF | TGCGCCAGCAGCCAAGCTGGTTCTTTGGGCGAGCAGTACTTC
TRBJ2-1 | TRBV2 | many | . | CASRDTTSYNEQFF | TGTGCCAGCAGAGATACGACTAGCTACAATGAGCAGTTCTTC
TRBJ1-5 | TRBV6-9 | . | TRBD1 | CASSYLTGVGNQPQHF | TGTGCCAGCAGTTACCTCACAGGGGTCGGCAATCAGCCCCAGCATTTT
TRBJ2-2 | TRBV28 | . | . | CASSLLQGSFAGELFF | TGTGCCAGCAGTTTACTGCAGGGAAGCTTTGCCGGGGAGCTGTTTTTT
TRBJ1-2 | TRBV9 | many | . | CASSPGGRGGDGYTF | TGTGCCAGCAGCCCCGGTGGTAGGGGCGGCGATGGCTACACCTTC
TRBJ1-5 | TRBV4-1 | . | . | CASSQEWGFGQPQHF | TGCGCCAGCAGCCAAGAATGGGGTTTTGGTCAGCCCCAGCATTTT
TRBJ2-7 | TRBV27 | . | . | CASSLSMGQPYEQYF | TGTGCCAGCAGTTTATCTATGGGACAACCCTACGAGCAGTACTTC
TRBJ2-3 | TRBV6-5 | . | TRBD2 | CASSYTGTSGYDTQYF | TGTGCCAGCAGTTACACCGGGACTAGCGGTTATGATACGCAGTATTTT
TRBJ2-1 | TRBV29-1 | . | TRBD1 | CSVEDLWTGGNEQFF | TGCAGCGTTGAAGATCTCTGGACAGGGGGCAATGAGCAGTTCTTC
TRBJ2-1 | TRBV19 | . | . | CASSSDAGKGHYEQFF | TGTGCCAGTAGTTCAGACGCCGGTAAGGGACATTATGAGCAGTTCTTC
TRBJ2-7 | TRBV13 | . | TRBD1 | CASSLPGQGVYEQYF | TGTGCCAGCAGCCTCCCGGGACAGGGGGTATACGAGCAGTACTTC
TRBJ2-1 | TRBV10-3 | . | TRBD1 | CAISEPTVGQGFDEQFF | TGTGCCATCAGTGAGCCTACGGTGGGACAGGGGTTCGATGAGCAGTTCTTC
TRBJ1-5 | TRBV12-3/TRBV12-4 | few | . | CASSLEGWGNQPQHF | TGTGCCAGCAGTTTAGAGGGATGGGGCAATCAGCCCCAGCATTTT
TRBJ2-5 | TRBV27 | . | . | CASAPRHVGETQYF | TGTGCCAGCGCCCCCCGACATGTCGGGGAGACCCAGTACTTC
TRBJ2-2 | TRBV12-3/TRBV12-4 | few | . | CASRLDVGELFF | TGTGCCAGCAGATTGGACGTCGGGGAGCTGTTTTTT
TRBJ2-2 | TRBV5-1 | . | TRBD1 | CASTPLDRRYTGELFF | TGCGCCAGCACCCCCTTGGACAGGAGGTACACCGGGGAGCTGTTTTTT
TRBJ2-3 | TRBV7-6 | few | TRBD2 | CASSPGGAGTDTQYF | TGTGCCAGCAGCCCCGGGGGGGCTGGGACAGATACGCAGTATTTT
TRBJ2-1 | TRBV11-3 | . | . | CASSLVGQNNEQFF | TGTGCCAGCAGCTTAGTAGGGCAGAACAATGAGCAGTTCTTC
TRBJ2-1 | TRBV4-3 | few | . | CASSHDYDDEQFF | TGCGCCAGCAGCCACGACTATGACGATGAGCAGTTCTTC
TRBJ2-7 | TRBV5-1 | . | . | CSSSLMPDWYEQYF | TGCTCCAGCAGCTTGATGCCGGATTGGTACGAGCAGTACTTC
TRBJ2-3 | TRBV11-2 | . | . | CASSLEGLITDTQYF | TGTGCCAGCAGCTTAGAAGGGCTTATCACAGATACGCAGTATTTT
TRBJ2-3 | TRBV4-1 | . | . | CASSQWGAADTQYF | TGCGCCAGCAGCCAGTGGGGGGCTGCAGATACGCAGTATTTT
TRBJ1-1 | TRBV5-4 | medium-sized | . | CASSFEIGGQGEAFF | TGTGCCAGCAGCTTTGAGATCGGGGGGCAGGGTGAAGCTTTCTTT
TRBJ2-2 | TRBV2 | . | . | CASSENSHTGELFF | TGTGCCAGCAGTGAAAACTCACACACCGGGGAGCTGTTTTTT
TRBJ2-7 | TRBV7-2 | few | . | CASGQIRYEQYF | TGTGCCAGCGGACAGATCCGCTACGAGCAGTACTTC
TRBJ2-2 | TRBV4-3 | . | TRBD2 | CASSQYPSGGETGELFF | TGCGCCAGCAGCCAGTATCCTAGCGGGGGGGAAACCGGGGAGCTGTTTTTT
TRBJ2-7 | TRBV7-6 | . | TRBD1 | CASSFSGTGDEQYF | TGTGCCAGCAGCTTTTCCGGGACAGGGGACGAGCAGTACTTC
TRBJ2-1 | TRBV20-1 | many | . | CSATGYSYNEQFF | TGCAGTGCCACGGGATACTCCTACAATGAGCAGTTCTTC
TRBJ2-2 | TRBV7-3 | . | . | CASSLGPSNTGELFF | TGTGCCAGCAGCCTGGGACCGTCTAACACCGGGGAGCTGTTTTTT
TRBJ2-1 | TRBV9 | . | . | CASSEGGGTEQFF | TGTGCCAGCAGCGAGGGGGGTGGGACTGAGCAGTTCTTC